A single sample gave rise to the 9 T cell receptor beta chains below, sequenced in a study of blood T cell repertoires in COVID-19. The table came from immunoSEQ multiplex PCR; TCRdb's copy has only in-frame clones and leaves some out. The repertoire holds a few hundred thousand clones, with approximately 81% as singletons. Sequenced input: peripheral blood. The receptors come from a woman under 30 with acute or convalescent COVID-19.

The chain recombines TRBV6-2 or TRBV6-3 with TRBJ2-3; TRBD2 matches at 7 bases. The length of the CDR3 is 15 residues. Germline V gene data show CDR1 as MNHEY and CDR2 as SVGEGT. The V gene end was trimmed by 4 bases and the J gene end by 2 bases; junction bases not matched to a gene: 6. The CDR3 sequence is CASSLGGWNTDTQYF. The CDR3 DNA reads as TGTGCCAGCAGTTTGGGGGGGTGGAACACAGATACGCAGTATTTT.

The CDR3 is CASSDRPSGGQPQHF. In DNA form, the CDR3 reads TGTGCCAGCAGTGATAGACCCTCCGGCGGTCAGCCCCAGCATTTT. The chain joins TRBV6-1 to TRBJ1-5, with D uncertain. CDR1 and CDR2 (germline): MNHNS, SASEGT. The CDR3 is 15 residues long. V lost 3 bases and J lost 6, with 15 bases in between.

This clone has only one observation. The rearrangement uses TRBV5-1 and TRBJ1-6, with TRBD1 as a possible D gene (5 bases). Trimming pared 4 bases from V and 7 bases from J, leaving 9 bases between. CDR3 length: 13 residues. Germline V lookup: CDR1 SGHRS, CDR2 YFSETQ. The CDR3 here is CASSIGGNSPLHF. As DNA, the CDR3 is TGCGCCAGCAGCATCGGGGGAAATTCACCCCTCCACTTT.

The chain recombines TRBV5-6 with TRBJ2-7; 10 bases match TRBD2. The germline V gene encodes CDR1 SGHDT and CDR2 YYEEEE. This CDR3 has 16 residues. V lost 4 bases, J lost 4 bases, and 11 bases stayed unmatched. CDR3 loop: CASSTMRGLADYEQYF. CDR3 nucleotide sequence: TGTGCCAGCAGCACAATGCGTGGACTAGCGGATTACGAGCAGTACTTC.

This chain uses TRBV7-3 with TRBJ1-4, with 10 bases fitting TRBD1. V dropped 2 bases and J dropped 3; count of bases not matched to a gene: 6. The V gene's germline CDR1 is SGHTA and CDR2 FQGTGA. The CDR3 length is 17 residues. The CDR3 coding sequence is TGTGCCAGCAGCTTAGGGGGACAGGGGCTGTCTAATGAAAAACTGTTTTTT. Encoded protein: CASSLGGQGLSNEKLFF.

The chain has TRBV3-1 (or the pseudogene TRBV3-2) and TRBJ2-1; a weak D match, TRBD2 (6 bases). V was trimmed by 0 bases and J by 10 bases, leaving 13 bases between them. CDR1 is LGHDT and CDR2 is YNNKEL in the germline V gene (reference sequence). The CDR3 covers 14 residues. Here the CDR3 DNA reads TGTGCCAGCAGCCAAGATCAAGGGAGCGGGGAGCAGTTCTTC. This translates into CASSQDQGSGEQFF.

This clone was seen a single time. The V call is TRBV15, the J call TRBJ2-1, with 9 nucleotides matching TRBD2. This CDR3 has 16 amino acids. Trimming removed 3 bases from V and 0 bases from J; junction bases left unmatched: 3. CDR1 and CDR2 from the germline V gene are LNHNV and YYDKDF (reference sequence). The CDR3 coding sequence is TGTGCCACCAGCAGCTTTAGCGGGAGCTCCTACAATGAGCAGTTCTTC. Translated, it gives CATSSFSGSSYNEQFF.

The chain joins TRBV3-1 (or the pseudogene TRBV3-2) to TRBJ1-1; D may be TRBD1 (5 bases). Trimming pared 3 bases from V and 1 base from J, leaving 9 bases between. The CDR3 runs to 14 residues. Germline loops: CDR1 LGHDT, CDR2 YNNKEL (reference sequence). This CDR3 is CASSQTEANTEAFF. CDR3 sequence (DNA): TGTGCCAGCAGCCAGACAGAAGCGAACACTGAAGCTTTCTTT.

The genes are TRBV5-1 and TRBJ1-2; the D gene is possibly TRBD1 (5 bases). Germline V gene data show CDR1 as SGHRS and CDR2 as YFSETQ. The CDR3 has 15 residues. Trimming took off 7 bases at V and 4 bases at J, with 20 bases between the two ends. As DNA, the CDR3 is TGCGCCAGCCAGGAAGTCGCGGGGCCTCTCTATGGCTACACCTTC. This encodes CASQEVAGPLYGYTF.